Following are 11 T cell receptor beta chains from one sample sequenced in a study of identical twins. MiXCR, applied by TCRdb to the 5' RACE reads, yields one record per CDR3 protein. The data show around 140,000 distinct CDR3 sequences, roughly 3.3% seen once. The specimen sequenced was memory T cells sorted from blood. These receptor sequences come from a man aged 18 to 35 in good health.

This clonotype was counted ten times or more. The chain employs TRBV6-1 and TRBJ2-7, with D unresolved. This CDR3 comprises 15 residues. Germline V gene sequence: CDR1 MNHNS, CDR2 SASEGT. Trimming removed 2 bases at V and 0 bases at J, with 11 bases between. The CDR3 coding sequence is TGTGCCAGCAGTGAATTTGGGCTGAGCTCCTACGAGCAGTACGTC. Protein: CASSEFGLSSYEQYV.

This clonotype was seen repeatedly, ten times or more. The CDR3 loop reads CSVTGDRGDTEAFF. For the CDR3, the DNA is TGCAGCGTGACCGGAGACAGGGGAGACACTGAAGCTTTCTTT. V is TRBV29-1 and J is TRBJ1-1, with 8 bases fitting TRBD1. The CDR3 runs 14 residues. V was pared by 6 bases and J by 3 bases, with 9 bases of the junction left unmatched. Looked up from germline, CDR1 is SQVTM and CDR2 is ANQGSEA. The full variable domain, its missing parts supplied by reference TRBV29-1 and TRBJ1-1, is SAVISQKPSRDICQRGTSLTIQCQVDSQVTMMFWYRQQPGQSLTLIATANQGSEATYESGFVIDKFPISRPNLTFSTLTVSNMSPEDSSIYLCSVTGDRGDTEAFFGQGTRLTVV.

This clonotype was counted at least ten times. The junction shows a germline mismatch at one end, possibly a read error. This chain links TRBV9 with TRBJ2-1; the match to TRBD2 covers 9 bases. Germline-derived CDR1 and CDR2 are SGDLS and YYNGEE. The CDR3 contains 13 residues. The CDR3 region is CASSVGGTSLSVF. The DNA for the CDR3 is TGTGCCAGCAGCGTAGGGGGGACTAGCTTATCTGTCTTC.

The V gene is TRBV5-1, the J gene TRBJ1-3; D gene uncertain. V was pared by 4 bases and J by 0 bases, with 11 bases between. CDR3 length: 15 residues. The germline V gene encodes CDR1 SGHRS and CDR2 YFSETQ. The DNA of the CDR3 is TGCGCCAGCAGCCCGGACCCAGGCTCTGGAAACACCATATATTTT. Its protein is CASSPDPGSGNTIYF. Using reference TRBV5-1 and TRBJ1-3 for the parts outside the CDR3, the full variable domain is KAGVTQTPRYLIKTRGQQVTLSCSPISGHRSVSWYQQTPGQGLQFLFEYFSETQRNKGNFPGRFSGRQFSNSRSEMNVSTLELGDSALYLCASSPDPGSGNTIYFGEGSWLTVV.

This clonotype was counted at least ten times. CDR3 sequence reads: CSVGWQGGSQYF. The DNA for the CDR3 is TGCAGCGTTGGTTGGCAGGGGGGGTCCCAGTACTTC. The chain recombines TRBV29-1 with TRBJ2-5; D possibly matches TRBD1 or TRBD2 (7 bases each). The CDR3 is made up of 12 amino acids. V was clipped by 4 bases and J by 9 bases, with 15 bases between them. The germline V gene has CDR1 SQVTM and CDR2 ANQGSEA.

This clonotype was picked up many times. The rearrangement joins TRBV12-3 or TRBV12-4 to TRBJ2-2, with D hard to call. V lost 7 bases and J 4 bases, leaving 4 bases between the germline ends. This CDR3 is 11 amino acids long. This CDR3 reads CASTLTGELFF. The CDR3 bases are TGTGCCAGCACCCTCACCGGGGAGCTGTTTTTT.

This clonotype was seen at least ten times. The chain has TRBV7-9 and TRBJ2-7, with 9 nucleotides matching TRBD1. Germline V gene lookup returns CDR1 SEHNR and CDR2 FQNEAQ (reference sequence). J gave up 7 bases and V 5 bases, and 9 bases lay outside the gene matches. The CDR3 length is 14 residues. For the CDR3, the DNA is TGTGCCAGCAGCCCCGGACAGGGGCTCGGGGAGCAGTACTTC. Translation gives CASSPGQGLGEQYF.

This clonotype was recorded many times. The rearrangement joins TRBV7-9 to TRBJ1-5; TRBD1 matches 7 bases. The V gene end was trimmed by 3 bases and the J gene end by 5 bases; junction bases not matched to a gene: 4. The CDR3 covers 14 residues. The germline V gene encodes CDR1 SEHNR and CDR2 FQNEAQ (reference sequence). The chain's CDR3 is CASSFGTDHQPQHF. The CDR3, as DNA: TGTGCCAGCAGCTTCGGGACAGACCATCAGCCCCAGCATTTT.

This clonotype was counted only a few times. The CDR3 coding sequence is TGTGCCAGCAGGGGTCTTGGACTAGCCTCTAAGGATACGCAGTATTTT. Amino acid sequence: CASRGLGLASKDTQYF. The chain joins TRBV2 to TRBJ2-3, with 8 bases matching TRBD2. J lost 6 bases, V lost 6 bases, and 14 bases had no gene match. The CDR3 sequence is 16 residues long. CDR1 and CDR2 from the germline V gene are SNHLY and FYNNEI.

This clonotype came up many times. The chain employs TRBV10-2 and TRBJ2-1; 12 nucleotides agree with TRBD2. The CDR3 has 14 residues. The ends lost 4 bases at V and 6 bases at J; junction bases unmatched: 1. The V gene's germline CDR1 is WSHSY and CDR2 SAAADI. This chain's CDR3 is CASSGLAGVNEQFF. For the CDR3, the DNA is TGCGCCAGCAGTGGACTAGCGGGAGTCAATGAGCAGTTCTTC.

This clonotype was seen many times. This chain connects TRBV20-1 to TRBJ2-3; 9 nucleotides agree with TRBD2. Germline V gene lookup returns CDR1 DFQATT and CDR2 SNEGSKA (reference sequence). The CDR3 extends over 15 amino acids. The junction had 10 bases not matched to a gene; V was cut back by 5 bases and J by 4 bases. The CDR3 DNA reads TGCAGTGCTCGAAGAATAGCGGGAGTTCCAGATACGCAGTATTTT. Its protein product is CSARRIAGVPDTQYF.